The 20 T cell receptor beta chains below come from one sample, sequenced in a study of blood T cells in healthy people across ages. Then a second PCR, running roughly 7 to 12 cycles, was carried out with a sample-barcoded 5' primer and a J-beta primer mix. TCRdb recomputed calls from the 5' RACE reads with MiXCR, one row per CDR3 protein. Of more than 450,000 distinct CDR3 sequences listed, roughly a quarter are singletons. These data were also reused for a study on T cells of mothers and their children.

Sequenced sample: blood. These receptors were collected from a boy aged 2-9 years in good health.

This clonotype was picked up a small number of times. The CDR3 DNA sequence: TGTGCCAGCAGAACCCTTCCCGTCGGCGGGGCCTACGAGCAGTACTTC. Translation gives CASRTLPVGGAYEQYF. The V and J genes are TRBV5-5 and TRBJ2-7; maybe TRBD2 (6 bases). Per germline, CDR1 SGHKS and CDR2 YYEKEE (reference sequence). V dropped 5 bases and J dropped 2 bases, with 20 bases sitting between them. The CDR3 sequence is 16 residues long.

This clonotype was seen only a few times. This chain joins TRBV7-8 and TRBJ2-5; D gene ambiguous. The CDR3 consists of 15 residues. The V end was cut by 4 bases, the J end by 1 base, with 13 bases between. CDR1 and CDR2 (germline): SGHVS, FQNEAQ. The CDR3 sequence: CASSYTLWSQETQYF. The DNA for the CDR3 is TGTGCCAGCAGCTACACCCTGTGGAGCCAAGAGACCCAGTACTTC.

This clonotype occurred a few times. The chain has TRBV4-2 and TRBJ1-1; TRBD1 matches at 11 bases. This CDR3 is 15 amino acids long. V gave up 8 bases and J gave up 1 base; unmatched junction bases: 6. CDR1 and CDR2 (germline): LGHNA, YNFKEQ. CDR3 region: CASLRTGGRNTEAFF. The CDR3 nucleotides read TGTGCCAGCTTAAGGACAGGGGGCAGGAACACTGAAGCTTTCTTT.

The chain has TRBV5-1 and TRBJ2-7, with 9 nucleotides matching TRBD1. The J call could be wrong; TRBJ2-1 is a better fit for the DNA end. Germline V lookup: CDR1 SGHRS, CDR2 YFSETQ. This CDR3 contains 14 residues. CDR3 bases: TGCGCCAGCAGCTACCCGGGACAGGGCAATGAGCAGTTCTTC. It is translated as CASSYPGQGNEQFF.

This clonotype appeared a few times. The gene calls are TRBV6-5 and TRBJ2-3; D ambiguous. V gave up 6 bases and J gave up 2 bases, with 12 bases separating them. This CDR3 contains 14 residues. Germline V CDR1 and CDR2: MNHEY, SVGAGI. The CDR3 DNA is TGTGCCAGCAGCTTGACCACCTCCACAGATACGCAGTATTTT. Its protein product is CASSLTTSTDTQYF.

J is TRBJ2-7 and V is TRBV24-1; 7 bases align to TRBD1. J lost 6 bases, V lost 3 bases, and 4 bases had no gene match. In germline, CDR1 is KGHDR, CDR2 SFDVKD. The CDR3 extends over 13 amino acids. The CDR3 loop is CATSDRQGGEQYF. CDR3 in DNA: TGTGCCACCAGTGATCGACAGGGCGGCGAGCAGTACTTC.

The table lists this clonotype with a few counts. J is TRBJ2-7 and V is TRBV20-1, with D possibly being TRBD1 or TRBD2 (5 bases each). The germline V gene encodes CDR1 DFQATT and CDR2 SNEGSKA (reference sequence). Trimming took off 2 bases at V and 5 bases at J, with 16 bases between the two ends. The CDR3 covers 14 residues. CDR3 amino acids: CSARFMGEVNEQYF. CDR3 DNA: TGCAGTGCTAGATTTATGGGGGAAGTGAACGAGCAGTACTTC.

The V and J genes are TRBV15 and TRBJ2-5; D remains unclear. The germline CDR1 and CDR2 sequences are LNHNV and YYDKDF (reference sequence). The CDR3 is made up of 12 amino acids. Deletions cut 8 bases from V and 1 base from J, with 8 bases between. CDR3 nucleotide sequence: TGTGCCACCTCAGTCACCCAAGAGACCCAGTACTTC. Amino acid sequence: CATSVTQETQYF.

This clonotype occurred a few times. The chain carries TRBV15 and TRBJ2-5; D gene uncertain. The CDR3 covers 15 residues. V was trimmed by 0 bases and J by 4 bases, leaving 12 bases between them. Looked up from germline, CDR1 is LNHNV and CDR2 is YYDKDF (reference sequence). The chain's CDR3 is CATSREGRVGETQYF. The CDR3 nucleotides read TGTGCCACCAGCAGAGAGGGCCGGGTTGGAGAGACCCAGTACTTC.

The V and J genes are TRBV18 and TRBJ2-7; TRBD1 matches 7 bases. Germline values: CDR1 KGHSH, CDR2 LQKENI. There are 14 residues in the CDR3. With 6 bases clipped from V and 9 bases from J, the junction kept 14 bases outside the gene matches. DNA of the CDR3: TGTGCCAGCTCGGGCGACAGGGCCTCGGGCGGGCAGTACTTC. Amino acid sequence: CASSGDRASGGQYF.

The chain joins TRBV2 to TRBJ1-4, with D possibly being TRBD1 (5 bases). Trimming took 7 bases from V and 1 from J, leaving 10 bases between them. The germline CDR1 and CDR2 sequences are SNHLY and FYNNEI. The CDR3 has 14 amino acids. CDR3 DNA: TGTGCCAGCACTTGGACACAAACTAATGAAAAACTGTTTTTT. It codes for CASTWTQTNEKLFF.

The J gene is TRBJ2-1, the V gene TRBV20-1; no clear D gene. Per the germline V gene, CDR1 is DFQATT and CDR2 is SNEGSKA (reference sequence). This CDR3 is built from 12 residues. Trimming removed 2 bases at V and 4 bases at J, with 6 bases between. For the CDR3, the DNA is TGCAGTGCTAGACCCGGTTACAATGAGCAGTTCTTC. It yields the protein CSARPGYNEQFF.

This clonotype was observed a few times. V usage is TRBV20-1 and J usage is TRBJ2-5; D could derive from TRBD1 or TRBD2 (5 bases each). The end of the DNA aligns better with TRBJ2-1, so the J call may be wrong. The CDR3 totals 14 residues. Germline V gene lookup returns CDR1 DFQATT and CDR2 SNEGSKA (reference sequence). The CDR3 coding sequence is TGCAGTGCTACAAGGGCAGGGAAGGGAGATGAGCAGTTCTTC. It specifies CSATRAGKGDEQFF.

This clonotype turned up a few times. For the CDR3, the DNA is TGTGCCAGCAACGAGGGATACACTGAAGCTTTCTTT. Encoded protein: CASNEGYTEAFF. V usage is TRBV19 and J usage is TRBJ1-1; no firm D call. The CDR3 covers 12 residues. CDR1 LNHDA and CDR2 SQIVND come from the germline V gene (reference sequence). V lost 9 bases, J lost 3 bases, and 11 bases lay in between.

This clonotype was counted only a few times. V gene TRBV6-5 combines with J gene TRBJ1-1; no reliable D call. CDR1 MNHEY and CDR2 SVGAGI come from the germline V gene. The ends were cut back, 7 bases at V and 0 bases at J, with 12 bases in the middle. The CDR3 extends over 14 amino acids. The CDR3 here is CASTRDGLNTEAFF. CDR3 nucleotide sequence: TGTGCCAGCACCCGCGACGGTCTGAACACTGAAGCTTTCTTT.

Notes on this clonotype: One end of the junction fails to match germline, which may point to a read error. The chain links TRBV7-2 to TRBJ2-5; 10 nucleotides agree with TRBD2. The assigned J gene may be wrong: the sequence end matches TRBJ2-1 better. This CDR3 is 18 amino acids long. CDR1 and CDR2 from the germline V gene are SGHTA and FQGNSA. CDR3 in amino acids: CASSFIPSGRSSYDEQFF. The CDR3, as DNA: TGTGCCAGCAGCTTTATACCTAGCGGGAGATCCTCCTACGATGAGCAGTTCTTC.

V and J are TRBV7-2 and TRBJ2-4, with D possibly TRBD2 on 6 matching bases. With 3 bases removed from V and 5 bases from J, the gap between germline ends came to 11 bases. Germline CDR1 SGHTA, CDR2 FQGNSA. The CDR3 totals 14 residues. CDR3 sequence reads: CASSLVRDQNIQYF. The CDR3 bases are TGTGCCAGCAGCTTGGTGCGGGACCAAAACATTCAGTACTTC.

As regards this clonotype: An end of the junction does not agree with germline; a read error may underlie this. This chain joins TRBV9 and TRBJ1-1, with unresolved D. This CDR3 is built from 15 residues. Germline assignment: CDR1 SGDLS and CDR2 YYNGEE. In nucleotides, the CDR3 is TGTGCCAGCAGCGCCCGTCTTTTTGGGAACGCTGAAGCTTTCTTT. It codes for CASSARLFGNAEAFF.

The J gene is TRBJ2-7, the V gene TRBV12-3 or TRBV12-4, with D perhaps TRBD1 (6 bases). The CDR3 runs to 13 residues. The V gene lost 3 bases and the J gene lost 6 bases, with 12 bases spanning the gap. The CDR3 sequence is CASSLGRGTEQYV. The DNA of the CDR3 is TGTGCCAGCAGTTTGGGCAGGGGAACCGAGCAGTACGTC.

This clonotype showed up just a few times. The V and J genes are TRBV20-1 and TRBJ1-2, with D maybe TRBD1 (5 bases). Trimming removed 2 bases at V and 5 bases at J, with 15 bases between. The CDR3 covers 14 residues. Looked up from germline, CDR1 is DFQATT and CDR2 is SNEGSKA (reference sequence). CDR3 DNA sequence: TGCAGTGCTAGACAGCAAGGGGCCGGGTATGGCTACACCTTC. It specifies CSARQQGAGYGYTF.